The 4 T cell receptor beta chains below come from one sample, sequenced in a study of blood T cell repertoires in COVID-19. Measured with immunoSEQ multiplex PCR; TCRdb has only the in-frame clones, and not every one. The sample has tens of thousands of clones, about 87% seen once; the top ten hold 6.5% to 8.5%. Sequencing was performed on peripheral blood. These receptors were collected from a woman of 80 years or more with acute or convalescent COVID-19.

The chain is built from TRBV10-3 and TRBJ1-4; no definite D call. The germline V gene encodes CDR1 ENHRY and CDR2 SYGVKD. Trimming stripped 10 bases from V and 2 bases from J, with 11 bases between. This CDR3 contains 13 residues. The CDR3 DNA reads TGTGCCACCACGAGAGGGACTAATGAAAAACTGTTTTTT. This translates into CATTRGTNEKLFF.

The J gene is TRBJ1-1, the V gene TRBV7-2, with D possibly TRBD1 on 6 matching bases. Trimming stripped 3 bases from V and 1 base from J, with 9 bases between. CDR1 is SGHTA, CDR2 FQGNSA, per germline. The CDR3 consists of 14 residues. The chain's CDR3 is CASSFQGPNTEAFF. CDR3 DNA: TGTGCCAGCAGCTTTCAGGGGCCGAACACTGAAGCTTTCTTT. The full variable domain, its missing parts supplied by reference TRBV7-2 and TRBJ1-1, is GAGVSQSPSNKVTEKGKDVELRCDPISGHTALYWYRQSLGQGLEFLIYFQGNSAPDKSGLPSDRFSAERTGGSVSTLTIQRTQQEDSAVYLCASSFQGPNTEAFFGQGTRLTVV.

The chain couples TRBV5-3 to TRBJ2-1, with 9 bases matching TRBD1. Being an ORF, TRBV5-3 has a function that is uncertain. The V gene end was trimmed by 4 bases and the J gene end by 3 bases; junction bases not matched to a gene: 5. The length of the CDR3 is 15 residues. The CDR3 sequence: CARSGDRVSYNEQFF. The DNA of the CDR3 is TGTGCCAGAAGCGGGGACAGGGTTAGCTACAATGAGCAGTTCTTC.

The CDR3 sequence: CASSVGRGLVEGTQYF. The CDR3 DNA is TGTGCCAGCAGCGTAGGGCGGGGTTTGGTCGAGGGGACCCAGTACTTC. The chain combines TRBV9 with TRBJ2-5, with D possibly matching TRBD2 (6 bases). V lost 0 bases, J lost 7 bases, and 19 bases lay in between. The germline V gene has CDR1 SGDLS and CDR2 YYNGEE. The CDR3 is 16 amino acids.